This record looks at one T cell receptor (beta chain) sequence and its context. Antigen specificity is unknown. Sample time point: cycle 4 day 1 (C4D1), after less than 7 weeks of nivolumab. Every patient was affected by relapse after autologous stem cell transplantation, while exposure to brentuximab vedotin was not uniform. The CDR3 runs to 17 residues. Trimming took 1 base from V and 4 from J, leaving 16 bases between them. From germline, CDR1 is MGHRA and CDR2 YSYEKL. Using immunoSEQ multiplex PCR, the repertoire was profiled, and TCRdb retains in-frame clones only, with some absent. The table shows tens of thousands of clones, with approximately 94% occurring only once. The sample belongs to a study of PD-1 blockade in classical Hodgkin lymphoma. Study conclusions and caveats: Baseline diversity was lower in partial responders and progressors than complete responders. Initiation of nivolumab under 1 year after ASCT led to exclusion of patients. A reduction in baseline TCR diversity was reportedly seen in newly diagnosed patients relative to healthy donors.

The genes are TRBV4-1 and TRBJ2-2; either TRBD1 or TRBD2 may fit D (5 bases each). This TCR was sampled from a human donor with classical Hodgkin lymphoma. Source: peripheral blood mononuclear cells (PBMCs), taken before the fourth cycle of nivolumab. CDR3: CASSQALQGRITGELFF. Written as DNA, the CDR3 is TGCGCCAGCAGCCAAGCCCTTCAGGGACGGATCACCGGGGAGCTGTTTTTT.